The following is a T cell receptor beta chain sequence with its context. The antigen remains undetermined. Primed by a sample-barcoded 5' primer and a J-beta primer mix, a second PCR proceeded for 7 to 11 cycles. With 12 random nucleotides, a template-switch adaptor tagged each individual cDNA molecule. TCRdb re-called the 5' RACE reads through MiXCR, storing one row per CDR3 protein. The sample holds hundreds of thousands of distinct CDR3 sequences, over 45% seen once. Peripheral blood from each donor was collected in a volume of approximately 9.5 milliliters. The data stem from a study of blood T cells in healthy people across ages. Study-wide findings and caveats: TCR beta diversity per million T cells fell roughly linearly with age. Total diversity from one million sequenced T cells was likely underestimated.

The CDR3 has 19 residues. The V and J ends lost 0 bases and 7 bases, in that order; junction bases with no gene match: 15. CDR1 is LGHNA, CDR2 YNFKEQ, per germline. Sample: blood. This TCR was recovered from a woman aged 55-70 years in good health. The rearrangement uses TRBV4-2 and TRBJ2-4, with 10 positions matching TRBD2. The CDR3 DNA follows: TGTGCCAGCAGCCAAGATCTGAGCGGGAGGGCCCTCCGGGTGAACATTCAGTACTTC. Protein sequence: CASSQDLSGRALRVNIQYF.